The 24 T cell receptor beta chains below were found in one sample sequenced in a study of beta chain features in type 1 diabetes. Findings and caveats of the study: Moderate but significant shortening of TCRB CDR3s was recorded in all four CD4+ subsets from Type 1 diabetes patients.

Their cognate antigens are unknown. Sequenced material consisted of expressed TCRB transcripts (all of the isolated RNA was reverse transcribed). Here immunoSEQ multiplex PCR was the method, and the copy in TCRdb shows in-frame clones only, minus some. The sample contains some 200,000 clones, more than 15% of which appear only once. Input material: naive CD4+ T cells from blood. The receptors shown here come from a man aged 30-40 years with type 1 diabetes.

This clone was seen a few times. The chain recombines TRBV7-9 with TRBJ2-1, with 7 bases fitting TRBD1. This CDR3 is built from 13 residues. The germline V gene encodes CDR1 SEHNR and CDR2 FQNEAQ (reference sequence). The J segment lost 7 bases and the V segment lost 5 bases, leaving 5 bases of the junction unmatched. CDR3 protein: CASSPSTGNEQFF. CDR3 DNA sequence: TGTGCCAGCAGCCCATCGACAGGGAATGAGCAGTTCTTC. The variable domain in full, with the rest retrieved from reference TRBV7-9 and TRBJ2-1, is DTGVSQNPRHKITKRGQNVTFRCDPISEHNRLYWYRQTLGQGPEFLTYFQNEAQLEKSRLLSDRFSAERPKGSFSTLEIQRTEQGDSAMYLCASSPSTGNEQFFGPGTRLTVL.

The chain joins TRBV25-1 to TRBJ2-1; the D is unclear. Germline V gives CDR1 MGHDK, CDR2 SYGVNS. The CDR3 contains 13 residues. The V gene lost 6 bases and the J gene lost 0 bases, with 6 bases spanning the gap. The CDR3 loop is CASSEHSYNEQFF. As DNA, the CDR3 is TGTGCCAGCAGCGAGCACTCCTACAATGAGCAGTTCTTC.

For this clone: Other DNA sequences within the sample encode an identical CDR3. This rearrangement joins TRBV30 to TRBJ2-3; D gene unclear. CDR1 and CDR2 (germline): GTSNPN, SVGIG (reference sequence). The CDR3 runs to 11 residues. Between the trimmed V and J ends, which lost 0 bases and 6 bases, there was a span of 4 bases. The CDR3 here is CAWSVQDTQYF. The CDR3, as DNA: TGTGCCTGGAGTGTACAGGATACGCAGTATTTT. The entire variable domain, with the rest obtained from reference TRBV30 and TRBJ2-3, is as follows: SQTIHQWPATLVQPVGSPLSLECTVEGTSNPNLYWYRQAAGRGLQLLFYSVGIGQISSEVPQNLSASRPQDRQFILSSKKLLLSDSGFYLCAWSVQDTQYFGPGTRLTVL.

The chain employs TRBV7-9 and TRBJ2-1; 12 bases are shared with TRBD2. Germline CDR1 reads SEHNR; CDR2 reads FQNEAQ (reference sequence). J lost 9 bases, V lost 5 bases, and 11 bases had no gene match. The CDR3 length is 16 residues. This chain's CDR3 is CASSLPSSGRAGEQFF. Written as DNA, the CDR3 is TGTGCCAGCAGCCTCCCTTCTAGCGGGAGGGCCGGTGAGCAGTTCTTC.

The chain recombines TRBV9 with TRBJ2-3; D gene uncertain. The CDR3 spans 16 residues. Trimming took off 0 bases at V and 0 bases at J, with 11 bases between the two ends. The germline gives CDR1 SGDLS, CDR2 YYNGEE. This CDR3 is CASSVAPGQSTDTQYF. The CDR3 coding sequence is TGTGCCAGCAGCGTAGCTCCAGGCCAAAGCACAGATACGCAGTATTTT.

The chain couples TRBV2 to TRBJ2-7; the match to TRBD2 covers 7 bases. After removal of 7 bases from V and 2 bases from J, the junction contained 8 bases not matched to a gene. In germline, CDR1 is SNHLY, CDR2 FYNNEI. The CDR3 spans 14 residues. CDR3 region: CASTSGRITYEQYF. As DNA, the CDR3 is TGTGCCAGCACTAGCGGTCGTATCACCTACGAGCAGTACTTC.

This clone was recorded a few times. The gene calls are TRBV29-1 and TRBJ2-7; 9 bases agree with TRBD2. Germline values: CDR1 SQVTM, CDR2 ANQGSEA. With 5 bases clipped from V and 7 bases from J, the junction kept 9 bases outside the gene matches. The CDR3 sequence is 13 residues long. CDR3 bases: TGCAGCGTTTTTAGCGGGAGTGCTCCAGAGCAGTACTTC. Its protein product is CSVFSGSAPEQYF.

The CDR3 region is CAWSGGRTRGGNQPQHF. Here the CDR3 DNA reads TGTGCCTGGAGTGGAGGCCGGACGAGAGGCGGGAATCAGCCCCAGCATTTT. The V and J genes are TRBV30 and TRBJ1-5; D is uncertain. CDR3 length: 17 amino acids. Trimming removed 1 base from V and 4 bases from J, with 20 bases in between. Germline CDR1 and CDR2: GTSNPN and SVGIG (reference sequence).

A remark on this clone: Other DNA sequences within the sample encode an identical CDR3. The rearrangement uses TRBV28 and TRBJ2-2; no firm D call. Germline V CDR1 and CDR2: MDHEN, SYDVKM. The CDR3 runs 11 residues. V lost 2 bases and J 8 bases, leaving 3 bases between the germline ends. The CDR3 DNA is TGTGCCAGCAGTTTAACTGGGGAGCTGTTTTTT. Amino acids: CASSLTGELFF.

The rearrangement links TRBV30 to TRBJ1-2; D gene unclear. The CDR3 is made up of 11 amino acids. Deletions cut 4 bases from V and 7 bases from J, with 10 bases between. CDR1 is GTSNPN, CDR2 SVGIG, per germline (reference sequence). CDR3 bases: TGTGCCTGGAACGGCGGTCCTGGCTACACCTTC. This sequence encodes CAWNGGPGYTF.

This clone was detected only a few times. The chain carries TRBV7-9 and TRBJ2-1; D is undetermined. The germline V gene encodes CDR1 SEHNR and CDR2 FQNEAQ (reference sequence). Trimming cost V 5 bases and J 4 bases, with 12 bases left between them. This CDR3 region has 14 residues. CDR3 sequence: CASSRADPYNEQFF. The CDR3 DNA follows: TGTGCCAGCAGCCGGGCGGATCCGTACAATGAGCAGTTCTTC.

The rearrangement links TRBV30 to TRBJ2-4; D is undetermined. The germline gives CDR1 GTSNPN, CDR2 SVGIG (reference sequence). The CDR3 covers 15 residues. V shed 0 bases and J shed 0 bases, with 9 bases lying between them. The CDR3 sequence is CAWSVHPVAKNIQYF. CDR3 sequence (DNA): TGTGCCTGGAGTGTACACCCGGTAGCCAAAAACATTCAGTACTTC. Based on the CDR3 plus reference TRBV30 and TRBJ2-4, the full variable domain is SQTIHQWPATLVQPVGSPLSLECTVEGTSNPNLYWYRQAAGRGLQLLFYSVGIGQISSEVPQNLSASRPQDRQFILSSKKLLLSDSGFYLCAWSVHPVAKNIQYFGAGTRLSVL.

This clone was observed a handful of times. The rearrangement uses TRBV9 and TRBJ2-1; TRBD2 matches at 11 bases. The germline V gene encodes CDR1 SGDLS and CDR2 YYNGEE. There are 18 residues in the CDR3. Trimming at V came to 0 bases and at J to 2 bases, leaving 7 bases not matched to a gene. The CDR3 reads CASSVGSSGRRTYNEQFF. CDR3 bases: TGTGCCAGCAGCGTAGGGTCTAGCGGGAGGCGTACCTACAATGAGCAGTTCTTC.

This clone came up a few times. CDR3: CASSQPLDQGPYEQYF. Written as DNA, the CDR3 is TGCGCCAGCAGTCAACCCCTGGATCAAGGACCCTACGAGCAGTACTTC. The chain couples TRBV23-1 to TRBJ2-7; D gene uncertain. TRBV23-1 has ORF status, its function being uncertain. Trimming left V 2 bases short and J 2 bases short, with 16 bases between. There are 16 residues in the CDR3.

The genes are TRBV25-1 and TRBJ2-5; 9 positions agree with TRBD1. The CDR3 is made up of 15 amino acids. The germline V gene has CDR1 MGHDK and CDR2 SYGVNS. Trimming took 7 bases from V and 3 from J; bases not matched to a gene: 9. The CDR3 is CASTEGGTGKETQYF. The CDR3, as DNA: TGTGCCAGCACCGAAGGGGGGACAGGGAAAGAGACCCAGTACTTC.

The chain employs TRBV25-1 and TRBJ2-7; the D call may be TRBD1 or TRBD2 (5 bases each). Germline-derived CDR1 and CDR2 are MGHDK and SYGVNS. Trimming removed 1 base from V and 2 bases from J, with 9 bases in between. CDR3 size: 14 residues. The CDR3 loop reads CASSELGDAYEQYF. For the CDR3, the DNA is TGTGCCAGCAGTGAATTGGGGGACGCCTACGAGCAGTACTTC.

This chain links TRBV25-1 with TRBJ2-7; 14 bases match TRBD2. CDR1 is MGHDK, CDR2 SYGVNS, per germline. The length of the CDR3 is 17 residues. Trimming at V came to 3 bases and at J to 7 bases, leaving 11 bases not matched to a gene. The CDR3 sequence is CASSDQVPGLAGVEQYF. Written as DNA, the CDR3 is TGTGCCAGCAGTGATCAAGTACCGGGACTAGCGGGAGTTGAGCAGTACTTC.

The CDR3 DNA reads as TGTGCCAGCAGCGTAGGTTCAGGGTCGAACACCGGGGAGCTGTTTTTT. This encodes CASSVGSGSNTGELFF. The chain couples TRBV9 to TRBJ2-2; a possible D gene is TRBD1 (5 bases). CDR1 and CDR2 from the germline V gene are SGDLS and YYNGEE. Trimming left V 0 bases short and J 0 bases short, with 9 bases between. CDR3 length equals 16 residues.

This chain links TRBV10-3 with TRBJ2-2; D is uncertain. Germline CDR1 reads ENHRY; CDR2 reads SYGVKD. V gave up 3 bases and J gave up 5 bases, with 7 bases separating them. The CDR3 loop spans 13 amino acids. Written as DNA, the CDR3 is TGTGCCATCAGTGAAGAGGAGACCGGGGAGCTGTTTTTT. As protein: CAISEEETGELFF.

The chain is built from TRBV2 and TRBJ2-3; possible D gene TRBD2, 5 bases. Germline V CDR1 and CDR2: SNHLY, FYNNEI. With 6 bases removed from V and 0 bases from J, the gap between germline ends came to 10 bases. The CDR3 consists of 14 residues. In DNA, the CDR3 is TGTGCCAGCAGCTGGAGCGGTAGCACAGATACGCAGTATTTT. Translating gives CASSWSGSTDTQYF.

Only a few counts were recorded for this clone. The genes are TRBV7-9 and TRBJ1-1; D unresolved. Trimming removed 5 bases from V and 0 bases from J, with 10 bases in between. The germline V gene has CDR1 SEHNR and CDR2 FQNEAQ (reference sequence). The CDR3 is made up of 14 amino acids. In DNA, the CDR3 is TGTGCCAGCAGCCAGCGTTTTATGAACACTGAAGCTTTCTTT. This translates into CASSQRFMNTEAFF.

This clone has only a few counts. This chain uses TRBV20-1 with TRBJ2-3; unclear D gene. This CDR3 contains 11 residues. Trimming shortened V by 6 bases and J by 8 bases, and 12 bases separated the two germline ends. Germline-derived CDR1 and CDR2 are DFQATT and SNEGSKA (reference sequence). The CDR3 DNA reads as TGCAGTGCCAACCTTCTGGGTACGCAGTATTTT. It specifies CSANLLGTQYF.

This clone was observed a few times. The CDR3 spells CSEQASGEQYF. Here the CDR3 DNA reads TGCAGTGAGCAGGCTTCCGGCGAGCAGTACTTC. The chain joins TRBV20-1 to TRBJ2-7; D remains unclear. The CDR3 length is 11 residues. Trimming left V 7 bases short and J 6 bases short, with 13 bases between. Looked up from germline, CDR1 is DFQATT and CDR2 is SNEGSKA (reference sequence).

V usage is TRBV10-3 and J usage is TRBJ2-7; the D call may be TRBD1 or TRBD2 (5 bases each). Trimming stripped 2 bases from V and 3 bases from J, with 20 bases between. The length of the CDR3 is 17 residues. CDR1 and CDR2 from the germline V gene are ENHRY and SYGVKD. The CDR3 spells CAISEQVGRGTSYEQYF. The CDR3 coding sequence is TGTGCCATCAGTGAGCAAGTGGGAAGGGGTACTAGCTACGAGCAGTACTTC.